A selection of T cell receptor beta chains follows, all from one sample in a study of blood T cell repertoires in COVID-19. Profiling relied on immunoSEQ multiplex PCR, and the TCRdb table lists in-frame clones only, not all of them. The sample lists more than 150,000 clones, roughly 80% seen once, with approximately 12% in the top ten. Sequencing was performed on peripheral blood. The source of these receptors is a man aged 50-59 years who had recovered from COVID-19. CDR3s leave out the opening cysteine and the closing phenylalanine or tryptophan.

ASSQVMDRENIQY,TRBV3-1/TRBV3-2,TRBJ2-4
ASSERLAGGKYEQY,TRBV19,TRBJ2-7
ASSFSRLAGDETQY,TRBV13,TRBJ2-5
ASSLGATKQQF,TRBV11-3,TRBJ2-1
ASSANRGQTEQF,TRBV19,TRBJ2-1
ASSEGLAPREQY,TRBV10-1,TRBJ2-7
ASNPRFGARGIEQY,TRBV2,TRBJ2-7
ASSLFGGKGSGYT,TRBV28,TRBJ1-2
ATAPQLDSPEVSRENDTGELF,TRBV3-1/TRBV3-2,TRBJ2-2
ASSLFEATDTQY,TRBV5-1,TRBJ2-3
AWAPGLARETQY,TRBV30,TRBJ2-5
SGVTSGNSYTQY,TRBV29-1,TRBJ2-3
ASSGPGEQF,TRBV25-1,TRBJ2-1
ASSLITGTLAEQY,TRBV7-2,TRBJ2-7
ASSPLGDRAEETQY,TRBV7-2,TRBJ2-5
ASSLFTNTGELF,TRBV9,TRBJ2-2
ASSLRAGGPLDEQF,TRBV7-2,TRBJ2-1
ASSLTSGAPPYEQY,TRBV5-1,TRBJ2-7
ASSQSSGPYEQY,TRBV7-2,TRBJ2-7
ASSPSQGTQY,TRBV7-8,TRBJ2-7
ASSPARQGYGYT,TRBV18,TRBJ1-2
ASSLSRSHLRQGTDTQY,TRBV5-1,TRBJ2-3
ASSLDRGRTEAF,TRBV27,TRBJ1-1
ASSKDSEGAYEQY,TRBV21-1,TRBJ2-7
ASSLRRGELF,TRBV7-9,TRBJ2-2
ASSWGGPSTEAF,TRBV11-3,TRBJ1-1
ASTSRGGVSPLH,TRBV19,TRBJ1-6
ASRPGGLADTGELF,TRBV7-9,TRBJ2-2
ASSEAAFFSNQPQH,TRBV6-1,TRBJ1-5
ASSPGGSDSPLH,TRBV7-3,TRBJ1-6
AWSPGVYYEQY,TRBV30,TRBJ2-7
AISYTGTGYEQY,TRBV10-3,TRBJ2-7
AWSVLREKLF,TRBV30,TRBJ1-4
SVNKEGEAF,TRBV29-1,TRBJ1-1
AISVGTSGRAFEQF,TRBV10-3,TRBJ2-1
ASSEVVRRTYEQY,TRBV6-1,TRBJ2-7
ASSLGRGETQY,TRBV12-3/TRBV12-4,TRBJ2-5
SVTIAVNEQF,TRBV29-1,TRBJ2-1
ASFEVVDTEAF,TRBV6-5,TRBJ1-1
AWSKTAGKGYT,TRBV30,TRBJ1-2
ASSVSGIATNEKLF,TRBV19,TRBJ1-4
ASAGRDRGDEKLF,TRBV19,TRBJ1-4
ASRELGTDTQY,TRBV5-1,TRBJ2-3